This T cell receptor (beta chain) was sequenced during a study of blood T cell dynamics during melanoma immunotherapy. The data were produced by immunoSEQ multiplex PCR, yet TCRdb's version contains in-frame clones alone and is incomplete. The sample includes 12,000 or so clones, 85% to 90% of them seen just once. As to time point: week 3, after first cycle of checkpoint inhibitor. This CDR3 contains 10 residues. Trimming stripped 4 bases from V and 10 bases from J, with 7 bases between. Germline V CDR1 and CDR2: SEHNR, FQNEAQ (reference sequence). This clone was detected only once. The V and J genes are TRBV7-9 and TRBJ1-1; D unclear. This material consisted of blood, taken from a patient treated with checkpoint blockade. This sequence was found in a human donor with melanoma. CDR3 residues: CASSSETAFF. The CDR3 DNA sequence: TGTGCCAGCAGCTCAGAGACAGCTTTCTTT.